This passage covers 9 T cell receptor beta chains from one sample sequenced in a study of blood T cell repertoires in COVID-19. Sequencing used immunoSEQ multiplex PCR; TCRdb keeps in-frame clones, though not all of them. The repertoire consists of roughly 250,000 clones, with approximately 83% occurring once and the leading ten covering around a sixth. Sequencing was carried out using peripheral blood. The receptors here all came from a person aged 65 to 85 with COVID-19, enrolled during active disease.

The chain is built from TRBV7-2 and TRBJ2-3; 7 bases are shared with TRBD2. With 3 bases clipped from V and 1 base from J, the junction kept 1 base outside the gene matches. Germline V gene lookup returns CDR1 SGHTA and CDR2 FQGNSA. There are 14 residues in the CDR3. The CDR3 spells CASSFAGGTDTQYF. CDR3 coding DNA: TGTGCCAGCAGCTTTGCGGGGGGCACAGATACGCAGTATTTT.

The gene calls are TRBV29-1 and TRBJ2-2; 7 nucleotides line up with TRBD1. This CDR3 comprises 13 residues. Trimming at V came to 7 bases and at J to 3 bases, leaving 5 bases not matched to a gene. Germline V gene lookup returns CDR1 SQVTM and CDR2 ANQGSEA. This CDR3 reads CSAEQGYTGELFF. CDR3 sequence (DNA): TGCAGCGCGGAACAGGGGTACACCGGGGAGCTGTTTTTT.

This chain links TRBV6-5 with TRBJ2-7, with 14 bases fitting TRBD2. With V trimmed by 6 bases and J by 10 bases, 8 bases remained unmatched. The CDR3 sequence is 14 residues long. CDR1 and CDR2 (germline): MNHEY, SVGAGI. In DNA, the CDR3 is TGTGCCAGCAGAGTTGGACTAGCGGGAGGCAAACAGTACTTC. Its translation: CASRVGLAGGKQYF.

The V call is TRBV19, the J call TRBJ2-2, with D unclear. Looked up from germline, CDR1 is LNHDA and CDR2 is SQIVND (reference sequence). CDR3 size: 14 residues. The V gene lost 7 bases and the J gene lost 1 base, with 10 bases spanning the gap. Written as DNA, the CDR3 is TGTGCCAGTACCCCGATAGTGAACACCGGGGAGCTGTTTTTT. Translating it yields CASTPIVNTGELFF.

The chain joins TRBV7-3 to TRBJ2-2; 9 bases fit TRBD2. The CDR3 is 14 residues long. V trimming: 4 bases; J trimming: 10 bases; junction bases outside the gene matches: 7. CDR1 SGHTA and CDR2 FQGTGA come from the germline V gene. The CDR3 sequence: CASSSSAGGVELFF. The CDR3, as DNA: TGTGCCAGCAGCTCCTCTGCGGGAGGGGTGGAGCTGTTTTTT.

V and J are TRBV6-5 and TRBJ1-2; a weak D match, TRBD1 (5 bases). V lost 11 bases, J lost 1 base, and 11 bases lay in between. Per germline, CDR1 MNHEY and CDR2 SVGAGI. The CDR3 has 12 amino acids. The CDR3 sequence is CAATGGNYGYTF. CDR3 in DNA: TGTGCCGCAACGGGGGGTAACTATGGCTACACCTTC.

V is TRBV11-3 and J is TRBJ2-3; no definite D call. The germline V and J ends were trimmed by 0 bases and 3 bases, with 4 bases remaining between them. The CDR3 is 13 residues long. CDR1 SGHNT and CDR2 YENEEA come from the germline V gene. DNA of the CDR3: TGTGCCAGCAGCTTAGATCGTACAGATACGCAGTATTTT. Its protein is CASSLDRTDTQYF.

This sequence joins TRBV6-5 and TRBJ1-3; 8 positions agree with TRBD1. Germline V lookup: CDR1 MNHEY, CDR2 SVGAGI. CDR3 length equals 15 residues. V lost 5 bases to trimming and J lost 2 bases; unmatched junction nucleotides: 5. CDR3 bases: TGTGCCAGCAGTACGGACAGGGCCACTGGAAACACCATATATTTT. It yields the protein CASSTDRATGNTIYF.

The chain recombines TRBV28 with TRBJ1-4; TRBD1 aligns across 10 bases. V dropped 3 bases and J dropped 6; count of bases not matched to a gene: 1. The CDR3 sequence is 14 residues long. CDR1 is MDHEN and CDR2 is SYDVKM in the germline V gene. The CDR3 DNA sequence: TGTGCCAGCAGTTTGACAGGGGGCTATGAAAAACTGTTTTTT. It encodes CASSLTGGYEKLFF. The full variable domain, rest sourced from reference TRBV28 and TRBJ1-4, is DVKVTQSSRYLVKRTGEKVFLECVQDMDHENMFWYRQDPGLGLRLIYFSYDVKMKEKGDIPEGYSVSREKKERFSLILESASTNQTSMYLCASSLTGGYEKLFFGSGTQLSVL.